This TCR beta chain was identified during a study of shared clonotypes between healthy human individuals. General study results and limits: The study generally estimated greater richness for naive than memory subsets. Non-shared clonotypes displayed generation probabilities falling below those of clonotypes present in all four donors.

In germline, CDR1 is DFQATT, CDR2 SNEGSKA (reference sequence). CDR3 length: 10 amino acids. Trimming removed 5 bases at V and 6 bases at J, with 6 bases between. This clone was observed a handful of times. Its antigen is as yet unknown. Other DNA sequences in this sample translate to the same CDR3. The method was immunoSEQ multiplex PCR; TCRdb's version includes in-frame clones alone and lacks a portion of them. The table shows about 2.3 million clones, with 80% to 95% occurring only once. The healthy adult donors were HIV-negative and reported no recent acute infections or vaccinations. Sequencing was done on a sample of naive CD4+ T cells from PBMCs. The subset denotes: CD45RA+ positively selected. This sequence originates from a man younger than 35 in good health. Some clones in this sample may be carry-over from other donors' samples. The gene calls are TRBV20-1 and TRBJ2-3; D not certain. For the CDR3, the DNA is TGCAGTGCTCCAAGGGATACGCAGTATTTT. Residues: CSAPRDTQYF.